This section outlines one TCR beta chain sequence together with its context. Its antigen is as yet unknown. A much more abundant neighbour one base away suggests this may be a read error. TCR alpha and beta CDR3 regions were amplified from RNA using iRepertoire nested multiplex PCR. Each CDR3 protein is one row after TCRdb ran MiXCR on the multiplex PCR reads. The repertoire holds tens of thousands of distinct CDR3 sequences, with 23% as singletons. The data belong to a study of glioma-infiltrating T cells. Points from the study as a whole: Non-neoplastic patients had below-expected tissue-blood divergence, while all gliomas exceeded expectation. Tissue and blood shared very few CDR3 sequences.

The length of the CDR3 is 14 residues. Germline V CDR1 and CDR2: SQVTM, ANQGSEA. Sequencing was carried out using glioma tissue, nonneoplastic brain tissue, or PBMCs (not recorded which). The chain carries TRBV29-1 and TRBJ1-1; D gene unclear. The origin of this receptor is a human donor with low-grade glioma or glioblastoma, undergoing nonglioma brain surgery, or in good health (not recorded which). CDR3 sequence reads: CSAENGEANTEAFF. The CDR3 DNA is TGCAGCGCTGAAAACGGGGAAGCGAACACTGAAGCTTTCTTT.